This TCR beta chain appears in the sequencing data of a study of response to subunit inactivated influenza vaccine. Each CDR3 protein is one row after TCRdb ran MiXCR on the RT-PCR reads. There are more than 700,000 distinct CDR3 sequences in the sample; 21% occur only once, and roughly 10% lies in the top ten. CDR3 length: 15 amino acids. V trimming: 5 bases; J trimming: 6 bases; junction bases outside the gene matches: 9. Germline assignment: CDR1 SEHNR and CDR2 FQNEAQ (reference sequence). The receptor was isolated from a man between 45 and 60 years old who received an inactivated influenza vaccine. The starting material was PBMCs from blood, obtained roughly 5 days after vaccination. The chain has TRBV7-9 and TRBJ2-7; 11 bases line up with TRBD2. In DNA form, the CDR3 reads TGTGCCAGCAGCCTACCGACTAGCGGGGTGGTCGAGCAGTACTTC. Translation gives CASSLPTSGVVEQYF.